The rows below give T cell receptor beta chains drawn from one sample of a study of T cells in pancreatic ductal adenocarcinoma. Data came from immunoSEQ multiplex PCR; TCRdb stores just in-frame clones and leaves some out. Among about 100,000 clones, 90% to 95% were seen once, and the ten largest hold 3.1%. Sequenced: PBMCs. The receptor set was obtained from a human donor with pancreatic ductal adenocarcinoma. The CDR3 runs from the conserved cysteine through the conserved F or W. D genes are given only for firm matches. Size values are once, few and many counts, or a class for expanded clones, and some rows have none.

abundance	j_gene	v_gene	d_gene	CDR3aa	CDR3nt
-	TRBJ2-5	TRBV7-2	-	CASSLVSSETQYF	TGTGCCAGCAGCTTAGTTAGCTCAGAGACCCAGTACTTC
-	TRBJ1-5	TRBV6-5	-	CASSLERRQPQHF	TGTGCCAGCAGTCTCGAGAGGCGTCAGCCCCAGCATTTT
once	TRBJ2-1	TRBV23-1	TRBD2	CASSLARTRAHEQFF	TGCGCCAGCAGTCTTGCCCGGACTAGGGCACATGAGCAGTTCTTC
-	TRBJ2-5	TRBV5-1	-	CASSLVPGEETQYF	TGCGCCAGCAGCTTGGTTCCGGGGGAAGAGACCCAGTACTTC
-	TRBJ1-2	TRBV29-1	-	CSVDAAGKTYGYTF	TGCAGCGTTGACGCGGCGGGGAAGACCTATGGCTACACCTTC
-	TRBJ1-5	TRBV6-1	-	CASSERVGAGRVSNQPQHF	TGTGCCAGCAGTGAAAGGGTCGGAGCGGGGAGGGTTAGCAATCAGCCCCAGCATTTT
-	TRBJ2-1	TRBV4-3	TRBD2	CASSQDRASGRGRSYNEQFF	TGCGCCAGCAGCCAAGATCGGGCTAGCGGGAGGGGCAGGTCCTACAATGAGCAGTTCTTC
once	TRBJ1-2	TRBV5-1	-	CASSLDSGSGSYGYTF	TGCGCCAGCAGCTTGGACTCAGGGTCCGGATCCTATGGCTACACCTTC
-	TRBJ1-2	TRBV5-1	TRBD1	CASSLLGTDYTF	TGCGCCAGCAGCTTGTTAGGGACAGACTACACCTTC
-	TRBJ2-1	TRBV2	-	CASSTRGGGVEQFF	TGTGCCAGCAGTACCAGGGGCGGGGGTGTGGAGCAGTTCTTC
-	TRBJ1-4	TRBV19	-	CASSSGLTNEKLFF	TGTGCCAGTAGTTCCGGGTTAACTAATGAAAAACTGTTTTTT
-	TRBJ2-7	TRBV6-1	-	CASSEMGATYEQYF	TGTGCCAGCAGTGAAATGGGGGCCACCTACGAGCAGTACTTC
-	TRBJ2-1	TRBV6-5	TRBD2	CASSYGGLAGVEQFF	TGTGCCAGCAGTTACGGGGGACTAGCGGGAGTTGAGCAGTTCTTC
-	TRBJ2-7	TRBV19	-	CASSISAGNAYEQYF	TGTGCCAGTAGTATATCGGCGGGGAACGCCTACGAGCAGTACTTC
-	TRBJ1-1	TRBV6-5	-	CASSYSKGLRNTEAFF	TGTGCCAGCAGTTACAGCAAGGGACTGAGGAACACTGAAGCTTTCTTT
-	TRBJ1-4	TRBV4-1	TRBD1	CASSQDRDSLNEKLFF	TGCGCCAGCAGCCAAGATCGGGACAGCCTTAATGAAAAACTGTTTTTT
-	TRBJ2-5	TRBV20-1	-	CSAEQETQYF	TGCAGTGCAGAGCAAGAGACCCAGTACTTC
-	TRBJ1-2	TRBV2	-	CASSEGGGRYGYTF	TGTGCCAGCAGTGAAGGCGGGGGACGGTATGGCTACACCTTC
-	TRBJ2-7	TRBV6-5	-	CASRQGQTSTREQYF	TGTGCCAGCAGACAGGGCCAAACGAGTACGAGGGAGCAGTACTTC
-	TRBJ2-2	TRBV30	TRBD1	CAWRIQGANTGELFF	TGTGCCTGGAGGATACAGGGGGCGAACACCGGGGAGCTGTTTTTT
-	TRBJ2-3	TRBV10-3	TRBD1	CAISLRDRVEDTQYF	TGTGCCATCAGCCTCCGGGACAGAGTGGAGGATACGCAGTATTTT
-	TRBJ2-7	TRBV4-2	-	CASSRRSSSYEQYF	TGTGCCAGCAGCCGGCGGTCTAGCTCCTACGAGCAGTACTTC
-	TRBJ1-1	TRBV5-6	-	CASSFGVGGNGEAFF	TGTGCCAGCAGCTTCGGCGTAGGAGGGAACGGTGAAGCTTTCTTT
-	TRBJ2-5	TRBV7-6	TRBD2	CATGVAGLIGETQYF	TGTGCCACCGGGGTAGCGGGCCTAATAGGAGAGACCCAGTACTTC
-	TRBJ1-1	TRBV7-6	-	CASRRGLDTEAFF	TGTGCCAGCAGGAGAGGGCTTGACACTGAAGCTTTCTTT
-	TRBJ2-7	TRBV5-4	-	CASSLGAPYEQYF	TGTGCCAGCAGTTTAGGGGCCCCCTACGAGCAGTACTTC
-	TRBJ2-5	TRBV11-2	-	CASSSGHGGTQYF	TGTGCCAGCAGCTCTGGACACGGCGGGACCCAGTACTTC
-	TRBJ2-5	TRBV29-1	TRBD2	CSVAGRREGVGETQYF	TGCAGCGTTGCAGGTCGGCGGGAGGGCGTCGGGGAGACCCAGTACTTC
-	TRBJ2-1	TRBV27	-	CASSRTDGGSNEQFF	TGTGCCAGCAGTCGTACAGATGGGGGCAGCAATGAGCAGTTCTTC
-	TRBJ2-7	TRBV28	TRBD1	CASSLGTASTYEQYF	TGTGCCAGCAGCCTTGGGACAGCCTCTACATACGAGCAGTACTTC
once	TRBJ1-3	TRBV28	-	CASSVFLSAGNTIYF	TGTGCCAGCAGTGTCTTCCTTTCGGCTGGAAACACCATATATTTT
-	TRBJ2-3	TRBV18	TRBD1	CASSTGTGLGHTQYF	TGTGCCAGCTCAACCGGGACAGGCTTAGGGCATACGCAGTATTTT
once	TRBJ1-2	TRBV28	-	CASSYANYGYTF	TGTGCCAGCAGCTACGCTAACTATGGCTACACCTTC
-	TRBJ2-3	TRBV6-1	TRBD2	CASSAQTSGITDTQYF	TGTGCCAGCAGTGCCCAAACTAGCGGGATAACAGATACGCAGTATTTT
-	TRBJ2-1	TRBV9	TRBD2	CASSVSSGHYNEQFF	TGTGCCAGCAGCGTGTCTAGCGGCCATTACAATGAGCAGTTCTTC
-	TRBJ2-7	TRBV7-9	-	CASSLVASGDEQYF	TGTGCCAGCAGCTTAGTGGCATCAGGGGACGAGCAGTACTTC
-	TRBJ2-3	TRBV9	TRBD2	CASSPFGGAGGTDTQYF	TGTGCCAGCAGCCCCTTCGGGGGAGCGGGGGGTACAGATACGCAGTATTTT
few	TRBJ1-2	TRBV5-3	-	CARSNPRYGYTF	TGTGCCAGAAGCAATCCGAGGTATGGCTACACCTTC
-	TRBJ2-7	TRBV10-3	TRBD1	CAISEPDRAVGNEQYF	TGTGCCATCAGTGAGCCTGACAGGGCCGTGGGCAACGAGCAGTACTTC
-	TRBJ2-7	TRBV10-3	TRBD2	CAIGGLGTTSYEQYF	TGTGCCATCGGCGGGCTAGGGACTACCTCCTACGAGCAGTACTTC
once	TRBJ1-2	TRBV11-2	-	CASSLEPSNYGYTF	TGTGCCAGCAGCTTAGAACCTAGCAACTATGGCTACACCTTC
-	TRBJ2-3	TRBV2	-	CASSDQYSSTDTQYF	TGTGCCAGCAGTGATCAGTATTCTAGCACAGATACGCAGTATTTT
-	TRBJ2-7	TRBV4-1	TRBD1	CASSHSQGSVGEQYF	TGCGCCAGCAGCCACTCACAGGGGAGTGTGGGCGAGCAGTACTTC
once	TRBJ2-3	TRBV7-2	-	CASRATRASTDTQYF	TGTGCCAGCAGAGCCACTAGAGCGTCCACAGATACGCAGTATTTT
-	TRBJ2-5	TRBV11-2	-	CASSFNQGRETQYF	TGTGCCAGCAGCTTCAACCAGGGGCGAGAGACCCAGTACTTC
once	TRBJ2-7	TRBV28	TRBD2	CASSSVAGGGYEQYF	TGTGCCAGCAGCTCGGTAGCGGGAGGGGGCTACGAGCAGTACTTC
-	TRBJ1-2	TRBV11-2	-	CASSLGTIHGYTF	TGTGCCAGCAGCCTCGGGACAATTCATGGCTACACCTTC
-	TRBJ2-7	TRBV6-1	-	CASSVGSLRGEQYF	TGTGCCAGCAGTGTTGGTAGTCTGCGAGGTGAGCAGTACTTC
-	TRBJ2-2	TRBV30	-	CAYPQGLSNTGELFF	TGTGCCTACCCCCAGGGGCTTTCGAACACCGGGGAGCTGTTTTTT
-	TRBJ2-7	TRBV19	-	CASAPGLGGYEQYF	TGTGCCAGTGCCCCGGGACTTGGGGGCTACGAGCAGTACTTC
-	TRBJ2-7	TRBV19	TRBD2	CASSPRVAGGYEQYF	TGTGCCAGTAGTCCCCGGGTAGCGGGAGGTTACGAGCAGTACTTC
-	TRBJ2-7	TRBV5-1	-	CASSLGPGARERGYEQYF	TGCGCCAGCAGCTTGGGACCCGGGGCACGGGAGCGCGGCTACGAGCAGTACTTC
-	TRBJ2-7	TRBV28	-	CASSLAGRGEQYF	TGTGCCAGCAGTTTAGCCGGTAGGGGCGAGCAGTACTTC
-	TRBJ2-5	TRBV18	TRBD2	CASSPGLAEEEETQYF	TGTGCCAGCTCACCAGGACTAGCGGAAGAGGAAGAGACCCAGTACTTC
-	TRBJ2-2	TRBV18	-	CASSPLSGPRSGELFF	TGTGCCAGCTCACCGTTATCCGGCCCCAGGTCCGGGGAGCTGTTTTTT